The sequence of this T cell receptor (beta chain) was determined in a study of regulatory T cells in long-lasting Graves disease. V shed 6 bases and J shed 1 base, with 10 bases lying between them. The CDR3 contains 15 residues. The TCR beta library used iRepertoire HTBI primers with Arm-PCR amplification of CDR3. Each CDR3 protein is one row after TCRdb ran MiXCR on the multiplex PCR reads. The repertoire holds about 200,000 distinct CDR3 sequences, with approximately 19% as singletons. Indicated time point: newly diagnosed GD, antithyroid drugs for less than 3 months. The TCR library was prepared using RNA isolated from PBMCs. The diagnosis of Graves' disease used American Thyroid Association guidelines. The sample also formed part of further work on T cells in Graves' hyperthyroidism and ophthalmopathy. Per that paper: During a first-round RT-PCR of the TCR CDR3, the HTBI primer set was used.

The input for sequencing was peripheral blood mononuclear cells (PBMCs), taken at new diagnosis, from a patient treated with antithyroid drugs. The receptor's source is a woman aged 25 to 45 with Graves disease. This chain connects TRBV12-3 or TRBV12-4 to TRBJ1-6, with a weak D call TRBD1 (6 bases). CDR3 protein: CASRVQGSYNSPLHF. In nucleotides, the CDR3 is TGTGCCAGCAGGGTACAGGGATCCTATAATTCACCCCTCCACTTT.